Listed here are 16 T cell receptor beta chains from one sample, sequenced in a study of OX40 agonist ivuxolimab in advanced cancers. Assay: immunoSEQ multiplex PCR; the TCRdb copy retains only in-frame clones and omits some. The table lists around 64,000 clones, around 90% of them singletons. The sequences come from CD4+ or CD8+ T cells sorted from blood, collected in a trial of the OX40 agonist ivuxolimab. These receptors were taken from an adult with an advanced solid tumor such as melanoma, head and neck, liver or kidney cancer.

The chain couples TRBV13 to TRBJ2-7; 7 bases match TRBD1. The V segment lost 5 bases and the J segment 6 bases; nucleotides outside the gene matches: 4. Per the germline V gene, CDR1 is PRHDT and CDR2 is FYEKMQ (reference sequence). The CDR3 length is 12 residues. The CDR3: CASSQTGPEQYF. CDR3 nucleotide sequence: TGTGCCAGCAGCCAGACAGGGCCCGAGCAGTACTTC.

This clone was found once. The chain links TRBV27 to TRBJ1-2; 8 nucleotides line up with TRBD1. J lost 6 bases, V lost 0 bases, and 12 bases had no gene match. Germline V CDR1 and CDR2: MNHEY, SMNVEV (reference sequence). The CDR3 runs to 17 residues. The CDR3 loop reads CASSLSGQGPTLHGYTF. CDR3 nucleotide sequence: TGTGCCAGCAGTTTATCAGGACAGGGCCCCACGTTGCATGGCTACACCTTC.

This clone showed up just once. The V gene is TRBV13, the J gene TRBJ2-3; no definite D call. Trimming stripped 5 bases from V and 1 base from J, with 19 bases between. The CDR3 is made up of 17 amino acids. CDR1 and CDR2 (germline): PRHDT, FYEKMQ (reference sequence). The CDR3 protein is CASSTKDGEDRTDTQYF. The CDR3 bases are TGTGCCAGCAGCACGAAAGACGGCGAAGACCGCACAGATACGCAGTATTTT.

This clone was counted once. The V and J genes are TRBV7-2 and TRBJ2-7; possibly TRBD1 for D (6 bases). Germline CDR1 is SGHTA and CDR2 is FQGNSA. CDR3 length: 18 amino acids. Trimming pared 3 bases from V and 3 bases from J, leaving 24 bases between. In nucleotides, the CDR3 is TGTGCCAGCAGCTTTACTTATACAGGGAGAACCCAATACTACGAGCAGTACTTC. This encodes CASSFTYTGRTQYYEQYF.

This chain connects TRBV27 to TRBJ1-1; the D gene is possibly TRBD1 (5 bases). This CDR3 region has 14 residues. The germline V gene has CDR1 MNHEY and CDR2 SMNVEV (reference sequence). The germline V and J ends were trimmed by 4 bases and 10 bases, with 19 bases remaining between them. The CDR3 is CASSSPWGFPGAFF. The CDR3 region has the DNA TGTGCCAGCAGTTCCCCTTGGGGCTTCCCTGGAGCTTTCTTT.

CDR3 sequence: CASSPIPGQGIAGYTF. In DNA form, the CDR3 reads TGTGCCAGCAGCCCAATACCGGGACAGGGGATCGCTGGCTACACCTTC. The chain recombines TRBV11-2 with TRBJ1-2, with TRBD1 matching over 10 bases. The V gene's germline CDR1 is SGHAT and CDR2 FQNNGV. The V segment lost 5 bases and the J segment 7 bases; nucleotides outside the gene matches: 13. This CDR3 has 16 residues. The whole variable domain, remainder taken from reference TRBV11-2 and TRBJ1-2, is EAGVAQSPRYKIIEKRQSVAFWCNPISGHATLYWYQQILGQGPKLLIQFQNNGVVDDSQLPKDRFSAERLKGVDSTLKIQPAKLEDSAVYLCASSPIPGQGIAGYTFGSGTRLTVV.

The CDR3 DNA is TGCGCCAGCAGCCAACTGGGACAGGGGGCGAGCTCCTACAATGAGCAGTTCTTC. Amino acid sequence: CASSQLGQGASSYNEQFF. The gene calls are TRBV4-1 and TRBJ2-1; TRBD1 agrees at 12 bases. The J segment lost 0 bases and the V segment lost 2 bases, leaving 5 bases of the junction unmatched. The CDR3 is made up of 18 amino acids. Germline V lookup: CDR1 MGHRA, CDR2 YSYEKL.

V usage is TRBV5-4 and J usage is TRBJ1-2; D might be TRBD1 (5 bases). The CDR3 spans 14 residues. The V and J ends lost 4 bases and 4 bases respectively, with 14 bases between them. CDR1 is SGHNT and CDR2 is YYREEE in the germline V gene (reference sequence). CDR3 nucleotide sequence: TGTGCCAGCAGCCCAGGGTTTGGGGCCTATGGCTACACCTTC. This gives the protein CASSPGFGAYGYTF. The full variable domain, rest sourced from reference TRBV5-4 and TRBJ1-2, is ETGVTQSPTHLIKTRGQQVTLRCSSQSGHNTVSWYQQALGQGPQFIFQYYREEENGRGNFPPRFSGLQFPNYSSELNVNALELDDSALYLCASSPGFGAYGYTFGSGTRLTVV.

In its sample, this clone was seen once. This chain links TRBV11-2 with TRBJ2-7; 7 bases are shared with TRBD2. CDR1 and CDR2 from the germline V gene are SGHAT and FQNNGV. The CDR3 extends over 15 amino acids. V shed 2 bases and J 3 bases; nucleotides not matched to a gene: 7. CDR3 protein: CASSLFGASGYEQYF. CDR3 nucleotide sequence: TGTGCCAGCAGCTTATTTGGGGCTAGCGGCTACGAGCAGTACTTC.

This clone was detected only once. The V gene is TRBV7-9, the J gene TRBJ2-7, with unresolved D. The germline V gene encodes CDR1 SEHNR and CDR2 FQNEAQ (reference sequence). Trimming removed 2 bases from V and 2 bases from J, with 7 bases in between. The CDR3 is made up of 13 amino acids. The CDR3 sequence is CASSLRETYEQYF. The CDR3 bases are TGTGCCAGCAGCTTAAGGGAAACCTACGAGCAGTACTTC.

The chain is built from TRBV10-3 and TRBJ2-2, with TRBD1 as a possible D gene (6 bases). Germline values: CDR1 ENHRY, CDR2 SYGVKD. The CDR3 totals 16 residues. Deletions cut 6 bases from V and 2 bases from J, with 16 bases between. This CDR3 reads CAIRETRGVNTGELFF. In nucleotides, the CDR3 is TGTGCCATCAGGGAAACCAGGGGAGTAAACACCGGGGAGCTGTTTTTT.

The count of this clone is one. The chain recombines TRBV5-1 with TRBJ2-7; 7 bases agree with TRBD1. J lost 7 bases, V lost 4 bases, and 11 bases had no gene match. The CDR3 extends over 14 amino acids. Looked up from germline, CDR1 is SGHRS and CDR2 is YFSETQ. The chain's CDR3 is CASSADRSRGEQYF. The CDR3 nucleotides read TGCGCCAGCAGCGCGGACAGGAGCCGAGGGGAGCAGTACTTC.

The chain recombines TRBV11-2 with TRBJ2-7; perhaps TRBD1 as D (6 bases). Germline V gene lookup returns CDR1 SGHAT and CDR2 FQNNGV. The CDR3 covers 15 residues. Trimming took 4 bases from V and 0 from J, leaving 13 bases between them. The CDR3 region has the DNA TGTGCCAGCAGCTCCGAACAGGGTACCTCCTACGAGCAGTACTTC. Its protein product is CASSSEQGTSYEQYF.

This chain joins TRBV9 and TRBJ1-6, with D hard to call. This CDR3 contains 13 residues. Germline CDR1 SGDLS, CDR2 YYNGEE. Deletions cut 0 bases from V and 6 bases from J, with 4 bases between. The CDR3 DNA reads TGTGCCAGCAGCGTAGGGGTTAATTCACCCCTCCACTTT. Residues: CASSVGVNSPLHF.

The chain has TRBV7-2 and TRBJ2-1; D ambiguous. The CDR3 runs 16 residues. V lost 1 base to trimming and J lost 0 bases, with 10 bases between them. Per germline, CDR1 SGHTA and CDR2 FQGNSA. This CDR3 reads CASSLDWASSYNEQFF. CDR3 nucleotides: TGTGCCAGCAGCTTAGACTGGGCGAGCTCCTACAATGAGCAGTTCTTC.

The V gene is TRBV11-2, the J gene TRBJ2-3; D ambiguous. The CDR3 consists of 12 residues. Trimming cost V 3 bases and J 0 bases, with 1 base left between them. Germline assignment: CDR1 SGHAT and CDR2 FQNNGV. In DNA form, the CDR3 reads TGTGCCAGCAGCTTGAGCACAGATACGCAGTATTTT. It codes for CASSLSTDTQYF. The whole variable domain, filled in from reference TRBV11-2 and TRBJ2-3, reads EAGVAQSPRYKIIEKRQSVAFWCNPISGHATLYWYQQILGQGPKLLIQFQNNGVVDDSQLPKDRFSAERLKGVDSTLKIQPAKLEDSAVYLCASSLSTDTQYFGPGTRLTVL.